This TCR beta chain was sequenced for a study of shared clonotypes between healthy human individuals. Trimming took 3 bases from V and 1 from J, leaving 9 bases between them. This CDR3 comprises 14 residues. Germline CDR1 reads SEHNR; CDR2 reads FQNEAQ (reference sequence). At the deep level, the assay was run. The authors distributed each subset's genomic DNA evenly over several immunoSEQ plates. The repertoire was sequenced with immunoSEQ multiplex PCR; TCRdb's copy has only in-frame clones and lacks some. Among roughly 2.5 million clones, over 85% were seen once, and the ten largest hold 0.13% to 0.15%.

The chain links TRBV7-9 to TRBJ1-1; the D gene is possibly TRBD1 (5 bases). This clonotype was obtained from a man in his late teens or twenties in good health. The sequenced sample consisted of naive CD4+ T cells sorted from blood. The subset was: CD45RA+ positively selected. Written as DNA, the CDR3 is TGTGCCAGCAGCTTCGGACACCCGAACACTGAAGCTTTCTTT. Encoded protein: CASSFGHPNTEAFF.